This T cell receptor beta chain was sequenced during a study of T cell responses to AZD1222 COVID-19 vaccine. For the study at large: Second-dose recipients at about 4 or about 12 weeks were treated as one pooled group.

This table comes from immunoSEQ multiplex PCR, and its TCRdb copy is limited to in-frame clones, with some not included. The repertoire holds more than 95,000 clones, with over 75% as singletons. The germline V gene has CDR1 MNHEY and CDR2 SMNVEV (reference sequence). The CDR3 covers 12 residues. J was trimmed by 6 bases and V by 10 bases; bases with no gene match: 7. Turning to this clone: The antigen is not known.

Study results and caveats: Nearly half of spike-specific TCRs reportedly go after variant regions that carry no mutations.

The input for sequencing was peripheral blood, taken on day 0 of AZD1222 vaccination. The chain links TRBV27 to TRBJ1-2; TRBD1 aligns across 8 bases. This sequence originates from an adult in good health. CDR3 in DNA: TGTGCCACCAAGACAGGGGATGATGGCTACACCTTC. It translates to CATKTGDDGYTF.